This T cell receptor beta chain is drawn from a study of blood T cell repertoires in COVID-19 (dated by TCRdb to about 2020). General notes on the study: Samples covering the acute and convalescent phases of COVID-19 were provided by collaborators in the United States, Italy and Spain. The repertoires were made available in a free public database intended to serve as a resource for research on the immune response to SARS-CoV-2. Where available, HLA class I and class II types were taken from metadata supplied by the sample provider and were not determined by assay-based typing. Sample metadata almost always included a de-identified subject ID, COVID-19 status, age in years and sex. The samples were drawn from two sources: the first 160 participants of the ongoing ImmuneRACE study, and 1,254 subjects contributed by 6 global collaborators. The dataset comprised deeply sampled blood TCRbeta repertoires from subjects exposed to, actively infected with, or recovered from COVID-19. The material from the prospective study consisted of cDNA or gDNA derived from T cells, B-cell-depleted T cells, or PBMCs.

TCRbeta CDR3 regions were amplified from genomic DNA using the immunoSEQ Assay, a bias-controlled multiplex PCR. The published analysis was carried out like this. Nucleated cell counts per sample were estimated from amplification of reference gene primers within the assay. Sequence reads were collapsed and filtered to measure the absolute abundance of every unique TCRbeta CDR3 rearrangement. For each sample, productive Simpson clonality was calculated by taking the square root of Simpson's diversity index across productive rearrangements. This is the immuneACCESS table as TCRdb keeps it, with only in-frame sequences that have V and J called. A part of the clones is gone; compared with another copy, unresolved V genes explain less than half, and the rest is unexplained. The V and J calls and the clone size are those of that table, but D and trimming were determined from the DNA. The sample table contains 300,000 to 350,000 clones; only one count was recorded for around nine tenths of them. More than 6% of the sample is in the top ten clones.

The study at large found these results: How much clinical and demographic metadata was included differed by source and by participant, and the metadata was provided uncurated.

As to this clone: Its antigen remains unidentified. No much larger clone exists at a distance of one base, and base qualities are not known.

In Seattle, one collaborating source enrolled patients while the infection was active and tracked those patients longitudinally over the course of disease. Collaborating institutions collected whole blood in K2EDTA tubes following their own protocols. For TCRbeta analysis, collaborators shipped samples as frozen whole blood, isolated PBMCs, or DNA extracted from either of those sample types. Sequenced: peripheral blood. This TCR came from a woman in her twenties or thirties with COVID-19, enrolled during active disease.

The CDR3 sequence is CSVAEGVITFF. The nucleotide sequence reads as follows: TGCAGCGTGGCAGAGGGGGTGATAACTTTCTTT. The chain couples TRBV29-1 to TRBJ1-1; TRBD1 is a weak D gene call, 6 bases matching. The CDR3 starts with the cysteine, ends with the phenylalanine, and has 11 residues. Only the CDR3 part of the read is kept: 33 bases, read in frame from the first base. CDR1 SQVTM and CDR2 ANQGSEA are derived from the germline V gene. The junction shows trimming of 6 bases on V and 12 bases on J, plus 17 bases between the germline ends.